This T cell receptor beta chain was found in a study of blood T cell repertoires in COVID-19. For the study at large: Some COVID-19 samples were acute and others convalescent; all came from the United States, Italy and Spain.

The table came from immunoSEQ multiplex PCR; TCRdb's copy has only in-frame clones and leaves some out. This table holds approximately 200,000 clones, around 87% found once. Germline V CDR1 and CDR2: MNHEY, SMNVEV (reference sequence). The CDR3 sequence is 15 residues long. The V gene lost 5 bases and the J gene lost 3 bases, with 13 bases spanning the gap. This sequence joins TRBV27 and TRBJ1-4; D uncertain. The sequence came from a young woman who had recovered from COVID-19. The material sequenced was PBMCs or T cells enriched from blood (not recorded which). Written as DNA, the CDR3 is TGTGCCAGCAGTCGTATTAGAACAGCTAATGAAAAACTGTTTTTT. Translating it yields CASSRIRTANEKLFF.